The sequence of this TCR beta chain was determined in a study of identical twins. Overall study findings and caveats: Low generation-probability sequences were in excess among twin-shared out-of-frame alpha sequences. A lower insertion count was a feature of abundant cord blood beta clonotypes, with no such feature in memory repertoires.

Notes on this clonotype: Antigen: not known.

The CDR3 spans 13 residues. TCRdb re-called the 5' RACE reads through MiXCR, storing one row per CDR3 protein. The sample has nearly 900,000 distinct CDR3 sequences; 9% to 15% are singletons. The sample also formed part of further work on yellow fever vaccine responses in identical twins. From that paper: Among the twins, the vaccine T cell response reportedly seemed partly convergent and partly personalized.

What was sequenced was PBMCs. The receptor's source is a woman between 18 and 29 years old in good health. This rearrangement joins TRBV12-3 or TRBV12-4 to TRBJ2-1; D perhaps matches TRBD2 (6 bases). DNA of the CDR3: TGTGCAACCGGGACTTCCCCCTACAATGAGCAGTTCTTC. Residues: CATGTSPYNEQFF.